This entry lists 26 T cell receptor beta chains sequenced from one sample in a study of CD8 T cells in ankylosing spondylitis. A single record per CDR3 protein comes from TCRdb applying MiXCR to the 5' RACE reads. The table lists 300,000 to 350,000 distinct CDR3 sequences, roughly 10% of them singletons, with 9.1% in the top ten. The specimen sequenced was blood, either unsorted or a sorted T cell fraction (not recorded which). These receptor sequences come from a female donor with ankylosing spondylitis or in good health (not recorded which).

This clonotype appeared many times. Here the CDR3 reads CASWNRGGAYEQYF. The DNA of the CDR3 is TGTGCCAGCTGGAATAGGGGCGGAGCCTACGAGCAGTACTTC. This chain links TRBV28 with TRBJ2-7, with TRBD1 as a possible D gene (5 bases). Germline V gene data show CDR1 as MDHEN and CDR2 as SYDVKM. The CDR3 runs 14 residues. V was pared by 8 bases and J by 2 bases, with 16 bases between. Looking up the rest from reference TRBV28 and TRBJ2-7 gives the full variable domain: DVKVTQSSRYLVKRTGEKVFLECVQDMDHENMFWYRQDPGLGLRLIYFSYDVKMKEKGDIPEGYSVSREKKERFSLILESASTNQTSMYLCASWNRGGAYEQYFGPGTRLTVT.

The table lists this clonotype with a few counts. The V gene is TRBV5-5, the J gene TRBJ1-2; unclear D gene. V was trimmed by 0 bases and J by 2 bases, leaving 8 bases between them. CDR3 length: 14 amino acids. The germline CDR1 and CDR2 sequences are SGHKS and YYEKEE (reference sequence). The CDR3 nucleotides are TGTGCCAGCAGCTTGGAACAGCTAAACTATGGCTACACCTTC. This encodes CASSLEQLNYGYTF.

This clonotype was recorded many times. This sequence joins TRBV20-1 and TRBJ2-7, with 10 positions matching TRBD2. V shed 6 bases, J shed 4 bases, and the junction held 9 bases outside the gene matches. The germline CDR1 and CDR2 sequences are DFQATT and SNEGSKA (reference sequence). The CDR3 length is 14 residues. The CDR3 nucleotides are TGCAGTGCATCCCCTAGCGGGAGCCCGTACGAGCAGTACTTC. It encodes CSASPSGSPYEQYF.

This clonotype was recorded many times. The chain couples TRBV20-1 to TRBJ1-5, with TRBD1 matching over 10 bases. CDR3 size: 14 residues. The germline CDR1 and CDR2 sequences are DFQATT and SNEGSKA (reference sequence). After removal of 6 bases from V and 8 bases from J, the junction contained 10 bases not matched to a gene. The CDR3 DNA reads TGCAGTGCGGGTCTGACAGGGGGCATTGAGCCCCAGCATTTT. Translated: CSAGLTGGIEPQHF.

In DNA form, the CDR3 reads TGTGCCACCTCCGGAGGCAGTAAAAATCAGCCCCAGCATTTT. Protein product: CATSGGSKNQPQHF. This rearrangement joins TRBV2 to TRBJ1-5, with D hard to call. The CDR3 covers 14 residues. Trimming took 10 bases from V and 4 from J, leaving 17 bases between them. Per the germline V gene, CDR1 is SNHLY and CDR2 is FYNNEI.

This clonotype appeared many times. The chain links TRBV11-1 to TRBJ2-3; D is unclear. Trimming cost V 5 bases and J 6 bases, with 15 bases left between them. Germline values: CDR1 SGHAT, CDR2 FQDESV (reference sequence). The CDR3 runs to 14 residues. CDR3 sequence reads: CASSPEAAGDTQYF. The CDR3 coding sequence is TGTGCCAGCAGCCCCGAGGCGGCAGGTGATACGCAGTATTTT.

This clonotype was observed at least ten times. This chain connects TRBV12-3 or TRBV12-4 to TRBJ2-7, with a tentative D call TRBD1 (6 bases). The CDR3 has 16 residues. Trimming took off 1 base at V and 0 bases at J, with 13 bases between the two ends. The CDR3 protein is CASSLEQGFPSYEQYF. The CDR3 DNA reads as TGTGCCAGCAGTTTAGAGCAGGGGTTTCCCTCCTACGAGCAGTACTTC.

This chain joins TRBV10-3 and TRBJ2-7; tentative D call: TRBD1 (5 bases). Trimming removed 3 bases at V and 3 bases at J, with 12 bases between. The CDR3 runs to 14 residues. Germline CDR1 is ENHRY and CDR2 is SYGVKD. CDR3 in amino acids: CAISDPRALYEQYF. The CDR3 region has the DNA TGTGCCATCAGTGATCCCAGGGCCCTCTACGAGCAGTACTTC.

This clonotype has just a few counts. CDR3: CATSRVGVYNEQFF. CDR3 DNA sequence: TGTGCCACCAGCAGAGTAGGGGTGTACAATGAGCAGTTCTTC. The J gene is TRBJ2-1, the V gene TRBV15; a weak D match, TRBD1 (5 bases). CDR3 length: 14 amino acids. Between the trimmed V and J ends, which lost 1 base and 4 bases, there was a span of 8 bases. The germline CDR1 and CDR2 sequences are LNHNV and YYDKDF (reference sequence).

This clonotype was counted a few times. The V gene is TRBV12-3 or TRBV12-4, the J gene TRBJ2-2, with TRBD1 as a possible D gene (6 bases). V was cut by 6 bases and J by 6 bases, with 11 bases left in between. The CDR3 spans 13 residues. The CDR3 region is CASRLGGSGELFF. In DNA form, the CDR3 reads TGTGCCAGCAGGCTAGGGGGATCCGGGGAGCTGTTTTTT.

In its sample, this clonotype was seen a few times. The V gene is TRBV7-9, the J gene TRBJ2-7; D gene uncertain. Per the germline V gene, CDR1 is SEHNR and CDR2 is FQNEAQ (reference sequence). The V and J ends lost 5 bases and 3 bases respectively, with 5 bases between them. The CDR3 covers 11 residues. The CDR3 protein is CASSPNYEQYF. The CDR3 DNA is TGTGCCAGCAGCCCTAACTACGAGCAGTACTTC.

This clonotype has ten or more counts. V is TRBV5-1 and J is TRBJ1-3, with D unclear. The CDR3 consists of 13 residues. V was trimmed by 5 bases and J by 3 bases, leaving 9 bases between them. Germline assignment: CDR1 SGHRS and CDR2 YFSETQ. CDR3 loop: CASREGIGNTIYF. The CDR3 region has the DNA TGCGCCAGCAGAGAGGGAATTGGAAACACCATATATTTT.

This chain joins TRBV20-1 and TRBJ2-1, with 9 positions matching TRBD2. The CDR3 spans 16 residues. The germline V gene encodes CDR1 DFQATT and CDR2 SNEGSKA (reference sequence). V lost 4 bases, J lost 6 bases, and 13 bases stayed unmatched. The CDR3 region is CSATPIAGEEFNEQFF. In DNA, the CDR3 is TGCAGTGCTACTCCCATAGCGGGAGAGGAGTTCAATGAGCAGTTCTTC.

The gene calls are TRBV7-7 and TRBJ2-1; 10 bases match TRBD2. With 5 bases clipped from V and 10 bases from J, the junction kept 14 bases outside the gene matches. Germline V gives CDR1 SSHAT, CDR2 FNYEAQ (reference sequence). The CDR3 is made up of 16 amino acids. The CDR3 spells CASSHNSGRAGGEQFF. The CDR3 nucleotides read TGTGCCAGCAGCCATAACAGCGGGAGGGCCGGCGGGGAGCAGTTCTTC.

This clonotype has a count of ten or more. The J gene is TRBJ2-3, the V gene TRBV2, with TRBD2 identical over 8 bases. This CDR3 has 16 residues. From germline, CDR1 is SNHLY and CDR2 FYNNEI. The ends lost 7 bases at V and 1 base at J; junction bases unmatched: 10. The CDR3 reads CASKVRAGARTDTQYF. Here the CDR3 DNA reads TGTGCCAGCAAGGTTAGAGCGGGGGCTCGCACAGATACGCAGTATTTT. Combining the CDR3 with reference TRBV2 and TRBJ2-3 gives the whole variable domain EPEVTQTPSHQVTQMGQEVILRCVPISNHLYFYWYRQILGQKVEFLVSFYNNEISEKSEIFDDQFSVERPDGSNFTLKIRSTKLEDSAMYFCASKVRAGARTDTQYFGPGTRLTVL.

This clonotype was seen many times. This chain connects TRBV6-2 or TRBV6-3 to TRBJ2-5, with TRBD2 as a possible D gene (6 bases). Trimming cost V 0 bases and J 0 bases, with 11 bases left between them. Germline assignment: CDR1 MNHEY and CDR2 SVGEGT. The CDR3 is 16 residues long. Here the CDR3 DNA reads TGTGCCAGCAGTTACTCGCTCGCGGGGTACCAAGAGACCCAGTACTTC. Encoded protein: CASSYSLAGYQETQYF.

V gene TRBV4-3 combines with J gene TRBJ1-3, with D unclear. Trimming shortened V by 0 bases and J by 8 bases, and 8 bases separated the two germline ends. The CDR3 runs 13 residues. Germline CDR1 is LGHNA and CDR2 is YSLEER. CDR3 sequence reads: CASSQDLRDTIYF. CDR3 nucleotide sequence: TGCGCCAGCAGCCAAGATCTGAGGGACACCATATATTTT.

In this sample, this clonotype turned up many times. The rearrangement uses TRBV5-8 and TRBJ1-2; D uncertain. V was clipped by 3 bases and J by 4 bases, with 7 bases between them. The CDR3 covers 12 residues. The germline CDR1 and CDR2 sequences are SGHTS and YDEGEE. DNA of the CDR3: TGTGCCAGCAGCTCGGTTGCCTATGGCTACACCTTC. As protein: CASSSVAYGYTF.

To note about this clonotype: The junction differs from germline at one of its ends, possibly a read error. The gene calls are TRBV7-2 and TRBJ2-7; tentative D call: TRBD2 (6 bases). CDR1 and CDR2 (germline): SGHTA, FQGNSA. The length of the CDR3 is 11 residues. The CDR3 nucleotides read TGTGCCAGCAGCATAGCGGACGAGCAGTACTTC. Its translation is CASSIADEQYF. Supplemented by reference TRBV7-2 and TRBJ2-7, the full variable domain reads GAGVSQSPSNKVTEKGKDVELRCDPISGHTALYWYRQSLGQGLEFLIYFQGNSAPDKSGLPSDRFSAERTGGSVSTLTIQRTQQEDSAVYLCASSIADEQYFGPGTRLTVT.

At least ten counts were recorded for this clonotype. The V gene is TRBV7-6, the J gene TRBJ2-2, with D unresolved. The germline CDR1 and CDR2 sequences are SGHVS and FNYEAQ. V was shortened by 4 bases and J by 7 bases, with 10 bases between the two germline ends. The CDR3 totals 13 residues. DNA of the CDR3: TGTGCCAGCAGCTCCAAGAGTAACGGGGAGCTGTTTTTT. Translation gives CASSSKSNGELFF.

The CDR3, as DNA: TGTGCCAGCAGTCCGGGGGATCGGAATTCACCCCTCCACTTT. This encodes CASSPGDRNSPLHF. The chain has TRBV27 and TRBJ1-6; maybe TRBD1 (5 bases). Germline V gene lookup returns CDR1 MNHEY and CDR2 SMNVEV (reference sequence). The CDR3 covers 14 residues. V was shortened by 5 bases and J by 7 bases, with 12 bases between the two germline ends.

The chain has TRBV5-1 and TRBJ2-1; 8 bases agree with TRBD2. This CDR3 region has 14 residues. Unmatched junction bases numbered 5, after V lost 4 bases and J lost 5 bases. The germline gives CDR1 SGHRS, CDR2 YFSETQ. The chain's CDR3 is CASSPGGPHNEQFF. The CDR3 DNA reads TGCGCCAGCAGCCCGGGGGGGCCTCACAATGAGCAGTTCTTC.

This clonotype was seen repeatedly, ten times or more. The genes are TRBV20-1 and TRBJ2-1; 7 nucleotides align to TRBD2. CDR3 size: 14 residues. Germline CDR1 and CDR2: DFQATT and SNEGSKA (reference sequence). Trimming took 3 bases from V and 3 from J; bases not matched to a gene: 5. DNA of the CDR3: TGCAGTGCTAGTGAGTTAGCGGGCTACAATGAGCAGTTCTTC. Its protein is CSASELAGYNEQFF.

This clonotype was counted once. This may come from a read error, since a much larger clone is one base off. The CDR3 coding sequence is TGCGCCAGCAGCTTGTATTGCTCTAGCACAGATACGCAGTATTTT. Translated, it gives CASSLYCSSTDTQYF. The chain is built from TRBV5-1 and TRBJ2-3; D is unclear. Germline loops: CDR1 SGHRS, CDR2 YFSETQ. Trimming took off 1 base at V and 0 bases at J, with 9 bases between the two ends. The CDR3 sequence is 15 residues long.

This clonotype was recorded at least ten times. CDR3 coding DNA: TGTGCCAGCAGTTTAGGCCCGGGACAGGGGGGTTCCTACGAGCAGTACTTC. Residues: CASSLGPGQGGSYEQYF. The chain has TRBV12-3 or TRBV12-4 and TRBJ2-7; 11 bases map to TRBD1. The V and J ends lost 1 base and 1 base, in that order; junction bases with no gene match: 6. The CDR3 has 17 amino acids.

The sample holds a few counts of this clonotype. This chain uses TRBV20-1 with TRBJ2-7; no clear D gene. Germline CDR1 and CDR2: DFQATT and SNEGSKA (reference sequence). Trimming shortened V by 4 bases and J by 0 bases, and 10 bases separated the two germline ends. The CDR3 spans 13 residues. The CDR3 spells CSAMTRISYEQYF. The DNA for the CDR3 is TGCAGTGCTATGACACGCATCTCCTACGAGCAGTACTTC.